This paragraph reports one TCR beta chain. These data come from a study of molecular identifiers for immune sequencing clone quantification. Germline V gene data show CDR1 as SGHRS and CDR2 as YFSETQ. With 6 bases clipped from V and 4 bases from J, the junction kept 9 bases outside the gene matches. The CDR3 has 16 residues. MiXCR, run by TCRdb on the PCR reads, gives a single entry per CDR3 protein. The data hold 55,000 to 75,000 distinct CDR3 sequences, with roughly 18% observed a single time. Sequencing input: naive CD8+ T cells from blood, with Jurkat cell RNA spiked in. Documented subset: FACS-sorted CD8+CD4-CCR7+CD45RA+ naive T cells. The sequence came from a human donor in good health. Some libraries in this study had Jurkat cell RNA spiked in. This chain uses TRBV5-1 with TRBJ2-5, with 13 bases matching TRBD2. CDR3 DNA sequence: TGCGCCAGCACTCCGGGACTAGCGGGGAGAGTAGAGACCCAGTACTTC. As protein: CASTPGLAGRVETQYF.